This TCR beta chain appears in the sequencing data of a study of beta chain features in type 1 diabetes. The CDR3 consists of 15 residues. V was pared by 3 bases and J by 3 bases, with 6 bases of the junction left unmatched. Germline V gene sequence: CDR1 SEHNR, CDR2 FQNEAQ (reference sequence). Study-wide findings and caveats: TCRB CDR3 length was moderately but significantly reduced in all four CD4+ subsets of Type 1 diabetes patients.

The sequenced template was cDNA made from the entire isolated RNA. Generated by immunoSEQ multiplex PCR, the TCRdb table keeps only in-frame clones and is missing some. This repertoire shows hundreds of thousands of clones, around 15% found once; its top ten account for just under 0.04%. This clone was counted a few times. Its antigen is as yet unknown. Only one heparinised blood draw was taken per donor, and its volume averaged approximately 0.11 L. The chain links TRBV7-9 to TRBJ1-2; TRBD1 matches at 8 bases. This TCR came from a man in his late teens or twenties with type 1 diabetes. The material sequenced was naive CD4+ T cells from blood. In nucleotides, the CDR3 is TGTGCCAGCAGCTTTTCCTTGACAGGGGACTATGGCTACACCTTC. Residues: CASSFSLTGDYGYTF.